The entry below describes one T cell receptor (beta chain). The antigen is unknown. This entry belongs to a study of STAT5B mutations in CD4+ large granular lymphocyte leukemia. Notes on the study in general: Higher CD4+ than CD8+ T-LGLL clonality might reflect small sample size.

CDR1 is MNHEY and CDR2 is SVGAGI in the germline V gene. The CDR3 has 13 residues. The V end was cut by 6 bases, the J end by 6 bases, with 14 bases between. Clones were sequenced by immunoSEQ multiplex PCR, and TCRdb holds only the in-frame ones, with some missing. The sample carries just over 25,000 clones, around 86% recorded once. This receptor was identified in a human donor in good health. The J gene is TRBJ1-2, the V gene TRBV6-5, with D possibly TRBD1 on 6 matching bases. The sample taken for sequencing was CD4+ T cells from blood buffy coats. For the CDR3, the DNA is TGTGCCAGCAGAGCCCAAACAGGGAATGGCTACACCTTC. Translated, it gives CASRAQTGNGYTF.